These T cell receptor beta chains were read from a single sample in a study of tumor-infiltrating lymphocytes in oesophageal squamous cell carcinoma. TCRdb re-derived calls from the PCR reads in MiXCR, one entry per CDR3 protein. The table records some 12,000 distinct CDR3 sequences, roughly 50% of them present only once. Sequences were obtained from esophageal tumor tissue. Source of these receptors: a female donor with esophageal squamous cell carcinoma. Each CDR3 is given with its conserved first and last residue. D genes are given only for firm matches. Clone size, where shown, is once, few, many, or a class for clones that have expanded.

j_call,d_call,v_call,clone_size,cdr3_nt,cdr3_aa
TRBJ2-3,TRBD2,TRBV27,.,TGTGCCAGCAGTCCCAGGACTAGCGGGATAGGCACAGATACGCAGTATTTT,CASSPRTSGIGTDTQYF
TRBJ2-7,.,TRBV11-2,.,TGTGCCAGCAGCTTAGAACTCGTCAGTTACGAGCAGTACTTC,CASSLELVSYEQYF
TRBJ1-1,TRBD1,TRBV12-3/TRBV12-4,.,TGTGCCAGCAGCCGAGGACAGGGAGGGAACACTGAAGCTTTCTTT,CASSRGQGGNTEAFF
TRBJ2-2,TRBD1,TRBV7-9,.,TGTGCCAGGACTGGGACAGCGAACACCGGGGAGCTGTTTTTT,CARTGTANTGELFF
TRBJ2-5,.,TRBV7-2,.,TGTGCCAGCAGCCCAGACAGCGGGTCTGGTGAGCAGTACTTC,CASSPDSGSGEQYF
TRBJ2-1,TRBD2,TRBV6-6,many,TGTGCCAGCAGTTACCTGCCCCGCGGGGGGCCGCAGTTCTTC,CASSYLPRGGPQFF
TRBJ2-1,TRBD1,TRBV27,.,TGTGCCAGCAGTAGAGGGACAGGGGGGTACAATGAGCAGTTCTTC,CASSRGTGGYNEQFF
TRBJ1-2,.,TRBV6-1,.,TGTGCCAGCAACCCTAGGGGATCCGGGGGTGACTATGGCTACACCTTC,CASNPRGSGGDYGYTF
TRBJ1-1,.,TRBV27,.,TGTGCCAGCAGTTTCGGTGCTGAAGCTTTCTTT,CASSFGAEAFF
TRBJ2-7,TRBD2,TRBV6-1,medium-sized,TGTGCCAGCTCTGGGGGGGGGGTCTTCTCCTACGAGCAGTACTTC,CASSGGGVFSYEQYF
TRBJ2-7,.,TRBV7-6,.,TGTGCCAGCAGCCTCAGGGGTAACCTGGGGGAGCAGTACTTC,CASSLRGNLGEQYF
TRBJ1-5,TRBD1,TRBV5-1,few,TGCGCCAGCAGCTTATTACCCGGGACAGGGTTGAACAATCAGCCCCAGCATTTT,CASSLLPGTGLNNQPQHF
TRBJ2-3,.,TRBV6-5,.,TGTGCCAGCAGGCGAGGGGGTACAGATACGCAGTATTTT,CASRRGGTDTQYF
TRBJ2-5,TRBD2,TRBV7-2,.,TGTGCCAGCAGCTTAAGCGCCCCTGGGGGAGGGCAAGAGACCCAGTACTTC,CASSLSAPGGGQETQYF
TRBJ2-1,TRBD2,TRBV10-2,.,TGCGCCAGCACTACAAGCGGGAATCGGTACAATGAGCAGTTCTTC,CASTTSGNRYNEQFF
TRBJ2-5,.,TRBV11-2,.,TGTGCCAGCAGCCCGGGACGGTCGACCAGGGGGACCCAGTACTTC,CASSPGRSTRGTQYF
TRBJ2-3,TRBD2,TRBV7-2,.,TGTGCCAGCAGCGCGGGACTAGGGGACACAGATACGCAGTATTTT,CASSAGLGDTDTQYF
TRBJ2-1,.,TRBV11-3,few,TGTGCCAGCAGCTTAGCCCGGGGCAATGAGCAGTTCTTC,CASSLARGNEQFF
TRBJ2-2,.,TRBV6-1,.,TGTGCCAGCAGTGAAGGTGCAAACACCGGGGAGCTGTTTTTT,CASSEGANTGELFF
TRBJ2-7,.,TRBV6-9,.,TGTGCCAGCAGTTCCGTCTACGAGCAGTACTTC,CASSSVYEQYF
TRBJ2-5,.,TRBV7-6,few,TGTGCCAGCAGCTTAGCGCGTGGGTACCAAGAGACCCAGTACTTC,CASSLARGYQETQYF
TRBJ2-4,TRBD2,TRBV7-8,few,TGTGCCAGCAGCTTAACAGCGGGAGGGCGGGAGCAGTACTTC,CASSLTAGGREQYF
TRBJ2-1,.,TRBV7-2,.,TGTGCCAGCAGCCCAGGGTTGGCACCCCTCCACTTC,CASSPGLAPLHF
TRBJ2-1,.,TRBV12-3/TRBV12-4,once,TGTGCCAGCAGTTTAGCACAGGGCTTACACAATGAGCAGTTCTTC,CASSLAQGLHNEQFF
TRBJ2-1,.,TRBV7-2,.,TGTGCCAGCAGCCCTCTAGAGAATGAGCAGTTCTTC,CASSPLENEQFF
TRBJ2-1,TRBD1,TRBV7-6,.,TGTGCCAGCAGCTTTGGGACAGCCCGCCGGGAGCAGTTCTTC,CASSFGTARREQFF
TRBJ2-7,.,TRBV6-6,.,TGTGCCAGCATGGCCTTACTCTTCTACGAGCAGTACTTC,CASMALLFYEQYF
TRBJ1-6,.,TRBV10-3,.,TGTGCCATCAGTGAAGGACAGATCAATTCACCCCTCCACTTT,CAISEGQINSPLHF
TRBJ2-7,.,TRBV12-3/TRBV12-4,.,TGTGCCAGCAGTTTATTCCGGGGGCGAAGCTACGAGCAGTACTTC,CASSLFRGRSYEQYF
TRBJ1-1,.,TRBV6-2/TRBV6-3,.,TGTGCCAGCAGTCAAGGGACGGCAGGCCACACTGAAGCTTTCTTT,CASSQGTAGHTEAFF
TRBJ1-5,.,TRBV7-6,.,TGTGCCAGCAGCTTAGGAGGTTTTGGTCAGCCCCAGCATTTT,CASSLGGFGQPQHF
TRBJ2-2,TRBD2,TRBV19,many,TGTGCCAGTAGGACTAGCGGTTACACCGGGGAGCTGTTTTTT,CASRTSGYTGELFF
TRBJ2-7,.,TRBV6-1,.,TGTGCCAGCAGTGATAGGATTATCGGTGAGCAGTACTTC,CASSDRIIGEQYF
TRBJ2-1,.,TRBV10-2,many,TGCGCCGGCGGTGACCCGGCGTCCTACAATGAGCAGTTCTTC,CAGGDPASYNEQFF
TRBJ2-1,.,TRBV28,.,TGTGCCACCATAGGTGACTCTCGAGGGGCGAGTAAGCAGTTCTTC,CATIGDSRGASKQFF
TRBJ1-1,.,TRBV7-2,.,TGTGCCAGCAGCTTAGGTTCGGCGGGCACTGAAGCTTTCTTT,CASSLGSAGTEAFF
TRBJ1-2,TRBD1,TRBV2,.,TGTGCCAGCAGTGGGGGACAGTTCCCCTATGGCTACACCTTC,CASSGGQFPYGYTF
TRBJ2-6,.,TRBV12-3/TRBV12-4,.,TGTGCCAGCAGTTTAAGAGGCCAGGGGGCCAACGTCCTGACTTTC,CASSLRGQGANVLTF
TRBJ1-2,.,TRBV6-6,.,TGTGCCAGCAGTTACTCAAGACAGATTAACTATGGCTACACCTTC,CASSYSRQINYGYTF
TRBJ1-3,.,TRBV7-6,few,TGTGCCAGCACCCGAGACAGGTCTGGAAACACCATATATTTT,CASTRDRSGNTIYF
TRBJ1-2,.,TRBV7-6,once,TGTGCCAGCAGCTTACTAGGGACTAACTATGGCTACACCTTC,CASSLLGTNYGYTF